This T cell receptor beta chain was documented in a study of T cells after yellow fever vaccination. On this clonotype itself: A much larger clonotype is one base distant, so this may be a read error.

TCRdb itself ran the 5' RACE reads through MiXCR, one entry per CDR3 protein. The sample records some 150,000 distinct CDR3 sequences, 6.6% being singletons. CDR1 is MDHEN and CDR2 is SYDVKM in the germline V gene. The CDR3 loop spans 12 amino acids. The receptor comes from a young man who received the YFV17D yellow fever vaccine. This specimen was CD4+ T cells sorted from PBMCs, taken 10 days after the yellow fever booster vaccination. This sequence joins TRBV28 and TRBJ2-2; TRBD2 might be the D (5 bases). CDR3: CASSFYTGELLF. The CDR3 DNA is TGTGCCAGCAGTTTCTATACCGGGGAGCTGCTTTTT.